Below, 20 T cell receptor beta chains from the same sample are listed, as sequenced in a study of shared clonotypes between healthy human individuals. The method was immunoSEQ multiplex PCR; TCRdb's version includes in-frame clones alone and lacks a portion of them. The sample consists of around 500,000 clones, around 79% of them appearing once. What was sequenced was PBMCs. All receptors derive from a woman aged 40-49 years in good health. Some clones in this sample may be carry-over from other donors' samples.

The chain recombines TRBV10-3 with TRBJ1-6; TRBD1 matches 9 bases. The CDR3 covers 14 residues. CDR1 and CDR2 from the germline V gene are ENHRY and SYGVKD. V was clipped by 6 bases and J by 7 bases; unmatched bases: 4. CDR3 loop: CAIRDRGRNSPLHF. Written as DNA, the CDR3 is TGTGCCATCAGGGACAGGGGAAGGAATTCACCCCTCCACTTT.

Remarks on this clone: Germline and junction disagree at one end, which may indicate a read error. The gene calls are TRBV4-1 and TRBJ1-4; TRBD1 might be the D (5 bases). Germline CDR1 reads MGHRA; CDR2 reads YSYEKL. This CDR3 spans 16 amino acids. For the CDR3, the DNA is TGCGCCAGCAGCCAAGTAGGCGGGGGGGGTGTTGGGCTTCGCGTTTTT. Encoded protein: CASSQVGGGGVGLRVF.

The genes are TRBV7-9 and TRBJ2-2; D gene ambiguous. Trimming took 5 bases from V and 7 from J, leaving 14 bases between them. The CDR3 spans 14 residues. Germline V CDR1 and CDR2: SEHNR, FQNEAQ (reference sequence). The CDR3, as DNA: TGTGCCAGCAGCCTACTTGGGTCCGGCGGGGAGCTGTTTTTT. This translates into CASSLLGSGGELFF. Combining the CDR3 with reference TRBV7-9 and TRBJ2-2 gives the whole variable domain DTGVSQNPRHKITKRGQNVTFRCDPISEHNRLYWYRQTLGQGPEFLTYFQNEAQLEKSRLLSDRFSAERPKGSFSTLEIQRTEQGDSAMYLCASSLLGSGGELFFGEGSRLTVL.

The chain is built from TRBV6-5 and TRBJ2-1, with 14 nucleotides matching TRBD2. V was pared by 10 bases and J by 12 bases, with 11 bases of the junction left unmatched. From germline, CDR1 is MNHEY and CDR2 SVGAGI. The CDR3 loop spans 14 amino acids. The CDR3 sequence: CATGTSGRLWRQFF. In DNA form, the CDR3 reads TGTGCCACCGGGACTAGCGGGAGATTGTGGCGGCAGTTCTTC.

The V gene is TRBV5-8, the J gene TRBJ1-1; maybe TRBD1 (5 bases). The CDR3 runs to 14 residues. Germline V gene data show CDR1 as SGHTS and CDR2 as YDEGEE. Trimming removed 2 bases from V and 7 bases from J, with 15 bases in between. In nucleotides, the CDR3 is TGTGCCAGCAGCTTAGGAGGGGATCGGGGTGAAGCTTTCTTT. Protein: CASSLGGDRGEAFF.

This clone has only a few counts. The chain carries TRBV7-3 and TRBJ2-1; 11 bases line up with TRBD2. This CDR3 contains 13 residues. J was trimmed by 15 bases and V by 5 bases; bases with no gene match: 9. In germline, CDR1 is SGHTA, CDR2 FQGTGA. The CDR3 spells CASSPTSGSRPFF. CDR3 sequence (DNA): TGTGCCAGCAGCCCAACTAGCGGGAGTCGCCCGTTCTTC.

This clone was seen at least ten times. V is TRBV29-1 and J is TRBJ2-6; D is uncertain. Per germline, CDR1 SQVTM and CDR2 ANQGSEA. V was pared by 3 bases and J by 4 bases, with 7 bases between. The CDR3 is 13 residues long. CDR3 amino acids: CSVDWAGANVLTF. The CDR3, as DNA: TGCAGCGTTGACTGGGCCGGGGCCAACGTCCTGACTTTC.

The CDR3 DNA reads as TGCGCCAGCAGCAGGACTAGCGGGATCTACGAGCAGTACTTC. It translates to CASSRTSGIYEQYF. The genes are TRBV5-1 and TRBJ2-7; 12 bases fit TRBD2. CDR1 SGHRS and CDR2 YFSETQ come from the germline V gene. The CDR3 is 14 residues long. Germline trimming cut 4 bases from V and 3 bases from J; bases unmatched to any gene: 2.

The CDR3 nucleotides are TGTGCCAGCGCATACCCCCAAGAGCAGGGGGTTAAGTCTGGAAACACCATATATTTT. It encodes CASAYPQEQGVKSGNTIYF. The chain employs TRBV6-4 and TRBJ1-3; 7 bases line up with TRBD1. Germline loops: CDR1 MRHNA, CDR2 SNTAGT. After removal of 8 bases from V and 1 base from J, the junction contained 20 bases not matched to a gene. The CDR3 is 19 amino acids.

This clone has a count of ten or more. The rearrangement links TRBV5-8 to TRBJ1-2; possibly TRBD1 for D (6 bases). This CDR3 comprises 14 residues. Germline assignment: CDR1 SGHTS and CDR2 YDEGEE. V was trimmed by 9 bases and J by 0 bases, leaving 15 bases between them. The CDR3 DNA follows: TGTGCCACCCGACAGGAACTCGCTAACTATGGCTACACCTTC. Translating it yields CATRQELANYGYTF.

In this sample, this clone turned up a few times. Other DNA sequences in the sample encode the same CDR3. This chain connects TRBV7-3 to TRBJ1-1; D gene ambiguous. The CDR3 consists of 13 residues. V was shortened by 5 bases and J by 1 base, with 8 bases between the two germline ends. Germline V gene data show CDR1 as SGHTA and CDR2 as FQGTGA. This chain's CDR3 is CASSPTGNTEAFF. The DNA for the CDR3 is TGTGCCAGCAGCCCAACTGGGAACACTGAAGCTTTCTTT.

As DNA, the CDR3 is TGTGCCAGCAGTGAAACGGGACAGTTCAATTCACCCCTCCACTTT. This encodes CASSETGQFNSPLHF. The chain links TRBV2 to TRBJ1-6, with TRBD1 matching over 7 bases. Germline V gene sequence: CDR1 SNHLY, CDR2 FYNNEI. After removal of 2 bases from V and 7 bases from J, the junction contained 5 bases not matched to a gene. This CDR3 region has 15 residues.

Only a few counts were recorded for this clone. The gene calls are TRBV5-1 and TRBJ2-4, with D hard to call. The CDR3 spans 14 residues. The V and J ends lost 4 bases and 8 bases respectively, with 16 bases between them. The V gene's germline CDR1 is SGHRS and CDR2 YFSETQ. The CDR3 here is CASSNQIGSDIQYF. CDR3 nucleotides: TGCGCCAGCAGCAACCAAATTGGGTCAGACATTCAGTACTTC.

The chain is built from TRBV4-1 and TRBJ2-5; 10 bases are shared with TRBD2. The DNA end lines up better with TRBJ2-7; the J call may be wrong. CDR1 is MGHRA and CDR2 is YSYEKL in the germline V gene. CDR3 length: 17 residues. This CDR3 is CASSHRRASGSSYEQYF. In DNA, the CDR3 is TGCGCCAGCAGCCATCGTCGGGCTAGCGGGAGCTCCTACGAGCAGTACTTC.

This clone was found a few times. This sequence joins TRBV7-9 and TRBJ1-6; 8 bases agree with TRBD1. CDR3 size: 14 residues. The V gene end was trimmed by 4 bases and the J gene end by 7 bases; junction bases not matched to a gene: 3. Germline CDR1 SEHNR, CDR2 FQNEAQ (reference sequence). The CDR3 here is CASSSTGANSPLHF. CDR3 bases: TGTGCCAGCAGCTCGACAGGGGCGAATTCACCCCTCCACTTT.

The V and J genes are TRBV4-1 and TRBJ2-1, with 9 bases fitting TRBD2. The CDR3 totals 15 residues. CDR1 and CDR2 (germline): MGHRA, YSYEKL. J lost 6 bases, V lost 3 bases, and 6 bases had no gene match. CDR3: CASSQGSSGVNEQFF. The CDR3 region has the DNA TGCGCCAGCAGCCAGGGGTCTAGCGGGGTCAATGAGCAGTTCTTC.

The chain's CDR3 is CASSLYLAGGYTGELFF. The CDR3 DNA follows: TGTGCCAGCAGCTTGTATCTAGCGGGAGGCTACACCGGGGAGCTGTTTTTT. This sequence joins TRBV7-9 and TRBJ2-2; 11 bases fit TRBD2. The CDR3 has 17 residues. Losses at the gene ends were 3 bases for V and 3 bases for J; bases not matched to a gene: 6. Looked up from germline, CDR1 is SEHNR and CDR2 is FQNEAQ (reference sequence).

V usage is TRBV4-2 and J usage is TRBJ2-7; D unclear. V gave up 1 base and J gave up 0 bases, with 7 bases separating them. Looked up from germline, CDR1 is LGHNA and CDR2 is YNFKEQ. This CDR3 has 14 residues. The CDR3: CASSQGGFSYEQYF. In DNA, the CDR3 is TGTGCCAGCAGCCAAGGAGGATTCTCCTACGAGCAGTACTTC.

DNA of the CDR3: TGTGCCAGCAGTAGTGCTGGTAGCGAGCTTGTCTACGAGCAGTACTTC. Translation: CASSSAGSELVYEQYF. The chain links TRBV6-6 to TRBJ2-7; tentative D call: TRBD2 (5 bases). CDR1 is MNHNY, CDR2 SVGAGI, per germline (reference sequence). V lost 5 bases, J lost 3 bases, and 20 bases lay in between. The CDR3 has 16 residues.

The chain employs TRBV7-8 and TRBJ2-7; D gene unclear. V lost 5 bases to trimming and J lost 2 bases, with 16 bases between them. CDR3 size: 15 residues. CDR1 is SGHVS and CDR2 is FQNEAQ in the germline V gene. The CDR3 reads CASSPSTGPTYEQYF. The CDR3 bases are TGTGCCAGCAGCCCGTCAACGGGTCCGACCTACGAGCAGTACTTC.